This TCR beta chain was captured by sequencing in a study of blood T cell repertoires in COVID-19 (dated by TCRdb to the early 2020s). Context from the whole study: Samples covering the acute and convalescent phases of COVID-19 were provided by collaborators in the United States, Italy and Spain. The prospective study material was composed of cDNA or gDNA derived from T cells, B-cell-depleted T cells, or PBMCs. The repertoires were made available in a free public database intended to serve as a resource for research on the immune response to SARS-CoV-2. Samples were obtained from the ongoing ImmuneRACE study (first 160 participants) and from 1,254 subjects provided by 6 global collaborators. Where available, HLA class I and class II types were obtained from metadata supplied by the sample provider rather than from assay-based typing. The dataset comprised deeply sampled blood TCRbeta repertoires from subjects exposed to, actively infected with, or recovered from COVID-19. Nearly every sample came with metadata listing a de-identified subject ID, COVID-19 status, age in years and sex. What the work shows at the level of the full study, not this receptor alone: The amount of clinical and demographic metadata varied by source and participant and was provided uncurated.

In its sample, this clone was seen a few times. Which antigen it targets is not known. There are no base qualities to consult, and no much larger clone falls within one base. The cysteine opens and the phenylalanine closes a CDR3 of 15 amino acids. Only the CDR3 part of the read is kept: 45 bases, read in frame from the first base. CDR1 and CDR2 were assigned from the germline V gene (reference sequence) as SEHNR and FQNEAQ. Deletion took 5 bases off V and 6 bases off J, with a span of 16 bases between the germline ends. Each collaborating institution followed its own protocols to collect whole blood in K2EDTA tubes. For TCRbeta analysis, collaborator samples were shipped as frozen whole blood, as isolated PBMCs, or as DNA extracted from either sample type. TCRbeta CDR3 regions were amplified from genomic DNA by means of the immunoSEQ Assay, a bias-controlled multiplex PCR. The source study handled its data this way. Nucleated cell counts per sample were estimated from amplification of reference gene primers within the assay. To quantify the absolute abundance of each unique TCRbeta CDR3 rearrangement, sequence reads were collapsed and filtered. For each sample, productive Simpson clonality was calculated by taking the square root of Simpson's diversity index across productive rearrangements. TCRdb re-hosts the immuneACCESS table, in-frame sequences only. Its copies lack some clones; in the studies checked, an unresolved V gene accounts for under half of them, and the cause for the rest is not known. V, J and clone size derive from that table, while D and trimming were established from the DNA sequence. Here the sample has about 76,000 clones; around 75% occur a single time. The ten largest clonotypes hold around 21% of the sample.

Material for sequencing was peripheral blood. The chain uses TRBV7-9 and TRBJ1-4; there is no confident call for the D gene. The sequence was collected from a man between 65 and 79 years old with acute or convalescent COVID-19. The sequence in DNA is TGTGCCAGCAGCGACCCGAGGGCTCTTCATGAAAAACTGTTTTTT. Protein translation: CASSDPRALHEKLFF.